This TCR beta chain appears in the sequencing data of a study of blood T cell repertoires in COVID-19. Overall study context: T cells, B-cell-depleted T cells, or PBMCs supplied cDNA or gDNA.

Produced via immunoSEQ multiplex PCR; TCRdb's table is partial and in-frame only. The table lists approximately 15,000 clones, roughly 87% of them singletons, with around 24% in the top ten. Germline values: CDR1 DFQATT, CDR2 SNEGSKA (reference sequence). The CDR3 loop spans 11 amino acids. V lost 6 bases and J 4 bases, leaving 9 bases between the germline ends. The source material was peripheral blood. V usage is TRBV20-1 and J usage is TRBJ1-1; no firm D call. The clonotype originates from a woman between 65 and 79 years old with active COVID-19. This CDR3 reads CSAWRATEAFF. CDR3 in DNA: TGCAGTGCATGGAGGGCCACTGAAGCTTTCTTT.